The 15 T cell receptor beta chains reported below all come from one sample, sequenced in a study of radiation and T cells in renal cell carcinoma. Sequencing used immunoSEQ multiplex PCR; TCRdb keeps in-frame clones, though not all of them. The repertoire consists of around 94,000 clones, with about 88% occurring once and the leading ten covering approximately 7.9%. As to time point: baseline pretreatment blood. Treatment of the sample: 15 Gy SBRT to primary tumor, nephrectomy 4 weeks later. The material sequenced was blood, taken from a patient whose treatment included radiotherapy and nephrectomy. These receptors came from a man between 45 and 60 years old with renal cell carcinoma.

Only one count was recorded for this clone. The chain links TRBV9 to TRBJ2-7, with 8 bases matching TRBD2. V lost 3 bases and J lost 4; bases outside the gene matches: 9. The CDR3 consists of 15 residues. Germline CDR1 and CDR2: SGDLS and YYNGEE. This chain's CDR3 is CASSEGAGGPYEQYF. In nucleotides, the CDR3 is TGTGCCAGCAGCGAAGGGGCGGGGGGCCCATACGAGCAGTACTTC. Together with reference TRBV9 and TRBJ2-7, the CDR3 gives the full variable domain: DSGVTQTPKHLITATGQRVTLRCSPRSGDLSVYWYQQSLDQGLQFLIQYYNGEERAKGNILERFSAQQFPDLHSELNLSSLELGDSALYFCASSEGAGGPYEQYFGPGTRLTVT.

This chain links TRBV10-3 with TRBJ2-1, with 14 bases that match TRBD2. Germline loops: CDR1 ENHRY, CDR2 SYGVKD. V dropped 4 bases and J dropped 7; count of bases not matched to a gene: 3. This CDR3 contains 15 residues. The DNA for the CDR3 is TGTGCCATCAGTGTCGGGACTAGCGGGAGTAATGAGCAGTTCTTC. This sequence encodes CAISVGTSGSNEQFF.

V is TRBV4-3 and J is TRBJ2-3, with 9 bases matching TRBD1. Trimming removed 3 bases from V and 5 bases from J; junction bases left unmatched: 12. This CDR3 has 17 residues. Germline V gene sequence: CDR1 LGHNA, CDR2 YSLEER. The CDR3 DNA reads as TGCGCCAGCAGCCAGGACTTGACAGGGGGGTTGGGAGATACGCAGTATTTT. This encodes CASSQDLTGGLGDTQYF.

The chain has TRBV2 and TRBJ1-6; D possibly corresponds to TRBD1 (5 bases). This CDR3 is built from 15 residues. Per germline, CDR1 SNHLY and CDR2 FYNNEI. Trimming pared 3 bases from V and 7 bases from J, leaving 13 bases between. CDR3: CASSDARKGNSPLHF. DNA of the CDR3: TGTGCCAGCAGTGACGCCAGAAAGGGGAATTCACCCCTCCACTTT.

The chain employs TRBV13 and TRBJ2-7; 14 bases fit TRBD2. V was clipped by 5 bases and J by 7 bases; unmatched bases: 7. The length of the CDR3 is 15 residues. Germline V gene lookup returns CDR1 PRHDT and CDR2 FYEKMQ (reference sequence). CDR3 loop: CASSQGLAGVWEQYF. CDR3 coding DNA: TGTGCCAGCAGCCAGGGACTAGCGGGAGTGTGGGAGCAGTACTTC.

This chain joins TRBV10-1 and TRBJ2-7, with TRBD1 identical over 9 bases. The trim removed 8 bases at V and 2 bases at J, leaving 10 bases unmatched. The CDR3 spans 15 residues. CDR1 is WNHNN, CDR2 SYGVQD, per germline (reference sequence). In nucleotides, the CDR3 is TGCGCCAGCTCAGGGGGGACAGGGACTCCCTACGAGCAGTACTTC. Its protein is CASSGGTGTPYEQYF.

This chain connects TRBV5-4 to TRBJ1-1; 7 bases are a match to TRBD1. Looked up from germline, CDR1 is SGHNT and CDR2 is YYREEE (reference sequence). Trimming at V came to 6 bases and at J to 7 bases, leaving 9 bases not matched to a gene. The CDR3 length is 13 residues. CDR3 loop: CASTQQQGIEAFF. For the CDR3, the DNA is TGTGCCAGCACTCAACAACAGGGGATTGAAGCTTTCTTT. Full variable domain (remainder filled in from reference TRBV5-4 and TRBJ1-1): ETGVTQSPTHLIKTRGQQVTLRCSSQSGHNTVSWYQQALGQGPQFIFQYYREEENGRGNFPPRFSGLQFPNYSSELNVNALELDDSALYLCASTQQQGIEAFFGQGTRLTVV.

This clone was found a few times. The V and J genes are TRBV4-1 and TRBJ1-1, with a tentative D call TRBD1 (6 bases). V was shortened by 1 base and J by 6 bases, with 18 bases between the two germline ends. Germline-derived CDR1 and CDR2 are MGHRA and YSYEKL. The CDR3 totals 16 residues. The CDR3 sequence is CASSQGSGGALAEAFF. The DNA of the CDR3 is TGCGCCAGCAGCCAAGGTTCGGGGGGGGCGCTTGCTGAAGCTTTCTTT.

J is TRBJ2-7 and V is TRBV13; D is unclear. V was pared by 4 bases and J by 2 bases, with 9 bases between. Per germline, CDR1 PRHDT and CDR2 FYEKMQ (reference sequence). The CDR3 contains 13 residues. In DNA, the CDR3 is TGTGCCAGCAGCTCCACCTCCACCTACGAGCAGTACTTC. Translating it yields CASSSTSTYEQYF. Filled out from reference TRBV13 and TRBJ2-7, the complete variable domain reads AAGVIQSPRHLIKEKRETATLKCYPIPRHDTVYWYQQGPGQDPQFLISFYEKMQSDKGSIPDRFSAQQFSDYHSELNMSSLELGDSALYFCASSSTSTYEQYFGPGTRLTVT.

CDR3 loop: CSALQGSEQYF. Written as DNA, the CDR3 is TGCAGTGCTCTCCAGGGATCCGAGCAGTACTTC. V usage is TRBV20-1 and J usage is TRBJ2-5; a weak D match, TRBD1 (5 bases). The DNA end favors TRBJ2-7, so the J call may be wrong. From germline, CDR1 is DFQATT and CDR2 SNEGSKA (reference sequence). The CDR3 has 11 amino acids.

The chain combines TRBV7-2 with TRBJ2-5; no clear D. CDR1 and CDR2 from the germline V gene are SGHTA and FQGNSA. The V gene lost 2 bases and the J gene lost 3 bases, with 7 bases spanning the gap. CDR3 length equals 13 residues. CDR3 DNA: TGTGCCAGCAGCTTAAGTCTAGAAGAGACCCAGTACTTC. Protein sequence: CASSLSLEETQYF.

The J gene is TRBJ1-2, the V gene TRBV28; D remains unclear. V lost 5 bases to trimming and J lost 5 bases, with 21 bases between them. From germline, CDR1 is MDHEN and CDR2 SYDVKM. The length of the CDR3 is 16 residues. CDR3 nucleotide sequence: TGTGCCAGCAGTCTAGGTGGCGATCGACGTCCATATGGCTACACCTTC. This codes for CASSLGGDRRPYGYTF.

The CDR3 nucleotides read TGTGCCAGCAGTGAACGGCGGGAGACCCAGTACTTC. Protein sequence: CASSERRETQYF. V gene TRBV2 combines with J gene TRBJ2-5; D is unresolved. The CDR3 extends over 12 amino acids. Germline V CDR1 and CDR2: SNHLY, FYNNEI. The V end was cut by 2 bases, the J end by 5 bases, with 6 bases between.

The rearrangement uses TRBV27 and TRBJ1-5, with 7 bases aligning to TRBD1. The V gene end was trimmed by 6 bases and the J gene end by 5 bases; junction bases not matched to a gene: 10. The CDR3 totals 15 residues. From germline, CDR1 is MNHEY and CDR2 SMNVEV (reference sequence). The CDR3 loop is CASSKGDSYYQPQHF. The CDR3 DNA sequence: TGTGCCAGCAGCAAGGGGGACAGTTACTATCAGCCCCAGCATTTT.

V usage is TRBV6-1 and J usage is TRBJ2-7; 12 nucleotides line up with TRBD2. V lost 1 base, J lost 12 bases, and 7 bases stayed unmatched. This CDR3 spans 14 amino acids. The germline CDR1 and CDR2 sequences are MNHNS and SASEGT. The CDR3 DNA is TGTGCCAGCAGTGAAGTAGCTAGCGGGAGGGCTCCGTACTTC. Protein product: CASSEVASGRAPYF.